A selection of T cell receptor beta chains follows, all from one sample in a study of shared clonotypes between healthy human individuals. Here immunoSEQ multiplex PCR was the method, and the copy in TCRdb shows in-frame clones only, minus some. The sample shows millions of clones, 93% of them seen only once. Sequencing used naive CD4+ T cells from PBMCs. The receptors originated from a man aged 18 to 30 in good health. Some clones in this sample may be carry-over from other donors' samples. Each CDR3 is given with its conserved first and last residue. The D gene is left open where the match is weak. Only part of the rows carry a size: once, few, many, or a class if the clone is expanded.

J: TRBJ2-2; D: TRBD1; V: TRBV5-1; size: .; DNA: TGCGCCAGCAGCTTGCGGCAGGGGGCTGACACCGGGGAGCTGTTTTTT; CDR3: CASSLRQGADTGELFF
J: TRBJ2-7; D: .; V: TRBV7-9; size: .; DNA: TGTGCCAGCAGCTTAAACGGGCCCACCTCCTACGAGCAGTACTTC; CDR3: CASSLNGPTSYEQYF
J: TRBJ2-1; D: TRBD1; V: TRBV29-1; size: .; DNA: TGCAGCGTTATGGGAAGAACAGGGGCACGGCCTTTCCGCCATACCCCGTTCTTC; CDR3: CSVMGRTGARPFRHTPFF
J: TRBJ1-5; D: TRBD1; V: TRBV6-1; size: .; DNA: TGTGCCAGCACGACAGGGGGGAATCAGCCCCAGCATTTT; CDR3: CASTTGGNQPQHF
J: TRBJ2-7; D: TRBD2; V: TRBV5-1; size: .; DNA: TGCGCCAGCTCGGCTAGCGGGGACTCCTACGAGCAGTACTTC; CDR3: CASSASGDSYEQYF
J: TRBJ2-3; D: TRBD2; V: TRBV19; size: .; DNA: TGTGCCAGTAGCGATCTAGCGGGAGGGCGCTTCTTAACAGATACGCAGTATTTT; CDR3: CASSDLAGGRFLTDTQYF
J: TRBJ1-2; D: .; V: TRBV28; size: .; DNA: TGTGCCAGCAGCCCAGGCCCCTATGGCTACACCTTC; CDR3: CASSPGPYGYTF
J: TRBJ2-7; D: .; V: TRBV7-3; size: once; DNA: TGTGCCAGCAGCCCAGGAGCCCCGCCCTACGAGCAGTACTTC; CDR3: CASSPGAPPYEQYF
J: TRBJ1-1; D: .; V: TRBV5-4; size: .; DNA: TGTGCCAGCAGCATTGACCGGAACACTGAAGCTTTCTTT; CDR3: CASSIDRNTEAFF
J: TRBJ2-5; D: .; V: TRBV28; size: .; DNA: TGTGCCAGCAGTTTCATGCCTGCAGGGAGAAAGGAGACCCAGTACTTC; CDR3: CASSFMPAGRKETQYF
J: TRBJ2-3; D: .; V: TRBV5-6; size: .; DNA: TGTGCCAGCAGCTTGGCCCCGACTAGGTTGACGGATACGCAGTATTTT; CDR3: CASSLAPTRLTDTQYF
J: TRBJ2-7; D: TRBD1; V: TRBV19; size: .; DNA: TGTGCCAGTAGCGACAGGGTCAGCTCCTACGAGCAGTACTTC; CDR3: CASSDRVSSYEQYF
J: TRBJ2-2; D: TRBD2; V: TRBV11-2; size: .; DNA: TGTGCCAGCAGCTTTGGACTAGCGGTGAACACCGGGGAGCTGTTTTTT; CDR3: CASSFGLAVNTGELFF
J: TRBJ2-7; D: TRBD2; V: TRBV18; size: .; DNA: TGTGCCAGCTCACGCGGCGCGGGGGAGGAGCAGTACTTC; CDR3: CASSRGAGEEQYF
J: TRBJ1-4; D: .; V: TRBV28; size: .; DNA: TGTGCCAGCAGTTATGACACTAATGAAAAACTGTTTTTT; CDR3: CASSYDTNEKLFF
J: TRBJ2-3; D: TRBD1; V: TRBV7-9; size: once; DNA: TGTGCCAGCAGCCCGGGGGACAGGGGCACAGATACGCAGTATTTT; CDR3: CASSPGDRGTDTQYF
J: TRBJ2-1; D: .; V: TRBV28; size: .; DNA: TGTGCCAGCAGTTTAGACCCAATTCACTACAATGAGCAGTTCTTC; CDR3: CASSLDPIHYNEQFF
J: TRBJ2-7; D: TRBD2; V: TRBV15; size: .; DNA: TGTGCCACCACCCCGGGGGTAGCGGGAGGCAGCGAGCAGTACTTC; CDR3: CATTPGVAGGSEQYF
J: TRBJ2-5; D: .; V: TRBV9; size: .; DNA: TGTGCCAGCAGCGTCGGCGTGGGGCTGGTACAAGAGACCCAGTACTTC; CDR3: CASSVGVGLVQETQYF
J: TRBJ1-4; D: .; V: TRBV15; size: .; DNA: TGTGCCACCAGCAGCGACGGACATTGGAACGAAAAACTGTTTTTT; CDR3: CATSSDGHWNEKLFF
J: TRBJ2-1; D: TRBD2; V: TRBV18; size: .; DNA: TGTGCCAGCTCACCACTCAGCGGGAGCACCTACAATGAGCAGTTCTTC; CDR3: CASSPLSGSTYNEQFF
J: TRBJ2-3; D: .; V: TRBV29-1; size: .; DNA: TGCAGCGTTGAGGACCGTACTAGCACAGATACGCAGTATTTT; CDR3: CSVEDRTSTDTQYF
J: TRBJ1-1; D: .; V: TRBV7-9; size: few; DNA: TGTGCCAGTATTATTGGAGCTTTCTTT; CDR3: CASIIGAFF
J: TRBJ1-2; D: .; V: TRBV11-2; size: .; DNA: TGTGCCAGCAGCTCGATGCGGGCCGGTGGCTACACCTTC; CDR3: CASSSMRAGGYTF
J: TRBJ2-5; D: .; V: TRBV6-8; size: once; DNA: TGTGCCAGCAGAGTAAAGACCCAGTACTTC; CDR3: CASRVKTQYF
J: TRBJ2-7; D: .; V: TRBV27; size: .; DNA: TGTGCCAGCAGTCTTGGAGGGGGAGAGGAGCCCGAGCAGTACTTC; CDR3: CASSLGGGEEPEQYF
J: TRBJ2-7; D: TRBD2; V: TRBV18; size: .; DNA: TGTGCCAGCTCGACGCAGCGGGAGTCCCACGAGCAGTACTTC; CDR3: CASSTQRESHEQYF
J: TRBJ2-6; D: .; V: TRBV5-1; size: .; DNA: TGCGCCAGCAGACGGACCGCTTCTGGGGCCAACGTCCTGACTTTC; CDR3: CASRRTASGANVLTF
J: TRBJ2-7; D: TRBD1; V: TRBV2; size: .; DNA: TGTGCCAGCAGCCTTACAGGGGCCCCCTACGAGCAGTACTTC; CDR3: CASSLTGAPYEQYF
J: TRBJ2-2; D: .; V: TRBV19; size: .; DNA: TGTGCCAGTTCTTCAGGGGGGTCCAACACCGGGGAGCTGTTTTTT; CDR3: CASSSGGSNTGELFF
J: TRBJ2-5; D: .; V: TRBV10-3; size: .; DNA: TGTGCCATCAGGGACCCCCGGTACCAAGAGACCCAGTACTTC; CDR3: CAIRDPRYQETQYF
J: TRBJ2-4; D: .; V: TRBV6-1; size: .; DNA: TGTGCCAGCAGGTCAGGGGTGAGAAACATTCAGTACTTC; CDR3: CASRSGVRNIQYF
J: TRBJ2-3; D: TRBD2; V: TRBV7-2; size: .; DNA: TGTGCCAGCAGCTTAGGGCTAGCGGGAGGCACAGATACGCAGTATTTT; CDR3: CASSLGLAGGTDTQYF
J: TRBJ2-1; D: .; V: TRBV1; size: .; DNA: TGCACCAGCAGCCAAGCGAGGAGCGGGAGTCTTCCCGACAATGAGCAGTTCTTC; CDR3: CTSSQARSGSLPDNEQFF
J: TRBJ2-7; D: TRBD2; V: TRBV10-3; size: .; DNA: TGTGCCATCAGCAGACAGCGGGAGCCCCGTCTCGAGCAGTACTTC; CDR3: CAISRQREPRLEQYF
J: TRBJ1-4; D: TRBD1; V: TRBV5-1; size: .; DNA: TGCGCCAGCAGCCGGACAGGGAGTGAGGAAAAACTGTTTTTT; CDR3: CASSRTGSEEKLFF
J: TRBJ1-5; D: .; V: TRBV6-6; size: .; DNA: TGTGCCAGCAGTTACCGGGCAGTTAACAGTCAGCCCCAGCATTTT; CDR3: CASSYRAVNSQPQHF
J: TRBJ2-1; D: TRBD2; V: TRBV9; size: .; DNA: TGTGCCAGCAGCGTAATGGGGCTAGCGGGCCGTAATGAGCAGTTCTTC; CDR3: CASSVMGLAGRNEQFF
J: TRBJ2-2; D: .; V: TRBV5-5; size: .; DNA: TGTGCCAGCAGCAGGACTATCCAGGAAGCGAACACCGGGGAGCTGTTTTTT; CDR3: CASSRTIQEANTGELFF